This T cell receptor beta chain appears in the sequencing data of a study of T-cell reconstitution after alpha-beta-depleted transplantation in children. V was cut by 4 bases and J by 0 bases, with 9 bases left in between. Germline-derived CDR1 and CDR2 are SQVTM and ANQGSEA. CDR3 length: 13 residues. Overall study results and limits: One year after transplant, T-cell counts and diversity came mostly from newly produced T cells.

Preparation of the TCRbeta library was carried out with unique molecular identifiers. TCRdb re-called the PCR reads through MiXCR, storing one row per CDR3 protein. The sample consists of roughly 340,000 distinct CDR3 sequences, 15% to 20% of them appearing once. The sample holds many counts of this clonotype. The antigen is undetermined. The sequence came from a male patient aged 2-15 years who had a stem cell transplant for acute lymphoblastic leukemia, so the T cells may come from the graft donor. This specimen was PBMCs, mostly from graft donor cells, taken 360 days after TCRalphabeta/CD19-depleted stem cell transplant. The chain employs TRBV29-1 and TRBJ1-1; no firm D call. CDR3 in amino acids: CSVGGALNTEAFF. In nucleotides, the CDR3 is TGCAGCGTTGGAGGAGCGTTGAACACTGAAGCTTTCTTT.